This TCR beta chain was sequenced in a study of human T cells and chemical hapten exposure. Study-level information: A roughly 2 cm by roughly 2 cm inner upper arm patch received 2% DPC for sensitization.

The time point here: patch test 1, 2 weeks after DPC sensitization. Stated treatment: therapeutic diphenylcyclopropenone sensitization with weekly scalp DPC. After removal of 4 bases from V and 3 bases from J, the junction contained 2 bases not matched to a gene. The CDR3 is 14 residues long. CDR1 and CDR2 (germline): MNHEY, SVGEGT. This clonotype was observed a few times. Library construction involved attaching unique molecular identifiers to individual cDNA molecules, which allowed quantitative, reproducible TCR counting. TCRdb re-derived calls from the RACE reads in MiXCR, one entry per CDR3 protein. Found here are about 380,000 distinct CDR3 sequences, roughly 5% of them singletons; the top ten hold approximately 2.3%.

This sample comprised whole blood, obtained in connection with sensitization to the hapten diphenylcyclopropenone (DPC). This TCR was recovered from a woman aged 50 to 60 with alopecia areata. Some clones in this sample may be carry-over from other donors' samples. The V gene is TRBV6-2 or TRBV6-3, the J gene TRBJ2-7; 11 nucleotides align to TRBD2. CDR3 amino acids: CASSSTSGNYEQYF. The CDR3 DNA reads as TGTGCCAGCAGTTCGACTAGCGGGAACTACGAGCAGTACTTC.